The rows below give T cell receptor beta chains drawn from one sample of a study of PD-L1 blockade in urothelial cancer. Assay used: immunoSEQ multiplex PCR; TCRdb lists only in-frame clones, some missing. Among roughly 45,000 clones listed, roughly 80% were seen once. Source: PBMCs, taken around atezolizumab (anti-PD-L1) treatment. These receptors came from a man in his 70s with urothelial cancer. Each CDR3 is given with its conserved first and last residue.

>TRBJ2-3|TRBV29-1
CSVGPYGGGADTQYF
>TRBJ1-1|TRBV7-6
CASSLAARSENTEAFF
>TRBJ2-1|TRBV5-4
CASSLALYNEQFF
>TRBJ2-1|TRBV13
CASSLRSSYNEQFF
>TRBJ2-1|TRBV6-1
CASSPRAINEQFF
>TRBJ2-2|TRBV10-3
CAIKPHTGELFF
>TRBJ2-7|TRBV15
CATSWDRGFGYEQYF
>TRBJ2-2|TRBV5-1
CASATLQGAGELFF
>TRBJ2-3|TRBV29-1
CSGALTVTDTQYF
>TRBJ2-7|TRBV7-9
CASSLGLEGEQYF